These T cell receptor beta chains were read from a single sample in a study of cytomegalovirus exposure and HLA in healthy donors. Sequenced by immunoSEQ multiplex PCR; TCRdb stores in-frame clones only, minus some. The table shows about 180,000 clones, with 75% occurring only once. Sequencing was done on a sample of PBMCs. These receptors all come from a female donor in good health and CMV-seronegative. Both conserved end residues are part of each CDR3. The order of the fields is clone size, D gene, J gene, V gene, CDR3 protein, CDR3 DNA. D genes are given only for firm matches. Clone size is not always given. Where it is, it says once, few, many or a class for expanded clones.

once,TRBD1,TRBJ2-7,TRBV6-5,CASSYSDRSYEQYF,TGTGCCAGCAGTTACTCGGACAGGTCCTACGAGCAGTACTTC
.,TRBD1,TRBJ1-5,TRBV27,CASSKGQGYSNQPQHF,TGTGCCAGCAGTAAGGGACAGGGTTATAGCAATCAGCCCCAGCATTTT
.,TRBD1,TRBJ1-2,TRBV7-6,CASSLTGGTLGGYTF,TGTGCCAGCAGCTTAACAGGGGGGACCCTAGGTGGCTACACCTTC
.,TRBD2,TRBJ2-3,TRBV4-2,CASSQGLAGWDTQYF,TGTGCCAGCAGCCAGGGACTAGCGGGATGGGATACGCAGTATTTT
.,.,TRBJ2-4,TRBV4-2,CASSQDTAGTAYF,TGTGCCAGCAGCCAAGATACGGCGGGGACGGCTTACTTC
once,TRBD2,TRBJ2-5,TRBV7-2,CASSPSSSGRASRETQYF,TGTGCCAGCAGCCCATCGTCAAGCGGGAGGGCCAGTCGGGAGACCCAGTACTTC
.,.,TRBJ1-5,TRBV7-9,CASSGQSLQPQHF,TGTGCCAGTTCCGGACAGTCCCTTCAGCCCCAGCATTTT
.,TRBD2,TRBJ2-1,TRBV7-6,CASSRKREGDNEQFF,TGTGCCAGCAGTCGTAAGCGGGAGGGCGACAATGAGCAGTTCTTC
.,.,TRBJ2-6,TRBV18,CASSPNSRGPASGANVLTF,TGTGCCAGCTCACCTAATAGTAGGGGCCCCGCCTCTGGGGCCAACGTCCTGACTTTC
.,.,TRBJ2-1,TRBV5-1,CASSVGTTRSNEQFF,TGCGCCAGCAGTGTGGGGACAACCCGTTCCAATGAGCAGTTCTTC
.,.,TRBJ1-2,TRBV16,CASSQATTMRYTF,TGTGCCAGCAGCCAGGCAACGACTATGCGCTACACCTTC
.,TRBD2,TRBJ2-5,TRBV6-1,CATRLGAGVGETQYF,TGTGCCACCCGGCTGGGAGCGGGGGTCGGAGAGACCCAGTACTTC
few,TRBD1,TRBJ2-7,TRBV18,CASSRQGNDEQYF,TGTGCCAGCTCTCGACAGGGGAATGACGAGCAGTACTTC
.,TRBD1,TRBJ2-7,TRBV5-1,CASAPRDRGYEQYF,TGCGCCAGCGCACCCCGGGACAGGGGATACGAGCAGTACTTC
.,TRBD1,TRBJ1-2,TRBV11-2,CASSTSGTGVVGYTF,TGTGCCAGCAGCACATCCGGGACAGGGGTCGTGGGCTACACCTTC
.,TRBD1,TRBJ2-7,TRBV27,CASRSTGYYEQYF,TGTGCCAGCAGGTCGACAGGGTACTACGAGCAGTACTTC
.,TRBD1,TRBJ1-6,TRBV6-4,CASSPTGGMDSPLHF,TGTGCCAGCAGTCCGACAGGGGGCATGGATTCACCCCTCCACTTT
.,TRBD1,TRBJ1-1,TRBV12-5,CASGLYTGGAKGTEAFF,TGTGCTAGTGGTTTGTACACAGGGGGCGCAAAGGGAACTGAAGCTTTCTTT
.,.,TRBJ2-7,TRBV7-3,CASSLGVGAYEQYF,TGTGCCAGCAGCCTAGGGGTTGGGGCCTACGAGCAGTACTTC
.,TRBD1,TRBJ2-5,TRBV5-1,CASSLEQGGETQYF,TGCGCCAGCAGCTTGGAACAGGGGGGAGAGACCCAGTACTTC
.,TRBD1,TRBJ2-5,TRBV5-6,CASSRQGTETQYF,TGTGCCAGCAGCCGACAGGGGACGGAGACCCAGTACTTC
.,.,TRBJ2-1,TRBV9,CASSVRRFANEQFF,TGTGCCAGCAGCGTACGTAGATTCGCAAATGAGCAGTTCTTC
.,TRBD2,TRBJ2-1,TRBV7-9,CASSPTREFNEQFF,TGTGCCAGCAGCCCCACGCGGGAGTTCAATGAGCAGTTCTTC
.,TRBD2,TRBJ2-1,TRBV30,CAWSVAGIYNEQFF,TGTGCCTGGAGTGTAGCGGGGATTTATAATGAGCAGTTCTTC
.,.,TRBJ2-3,TRBV18,CASSPGGRITDTQYF,TGTGCCAGCTCACCGGGAGGCAGGATCACAGATACGCAGTATTTT
.,.,TRBJ1-3,TRBV5-1,CASTLFRGSGNTIYF,TGCGCCAGCACCCTTTTCCGGGGCTCTGGAAACACCATATATTTT
.,TRBD1,TRBJ1-2,TRBV9,CASSPGQGHNYGYTF,TGTGCCAGCAGCCCCGGACAGGGGCACAACTATGGCTACACCTTC
.,.,TRBJ1-6,TRBV30,CAWSPPIWGTSSYNSPLHF,TGTGCCTGGAGTCCTCCGATCTGGGGAACTAGCTCCTATAATTCACCCCTCCACTTT
.,TRBD1,TRBJ1-2,TRBV28,CASSTRTGEGYTF,TGTGCCAGCAGTACCCGGACAGGGGAGGGCTACACCTTC
.,.,TRBJ2-5,TRBV5-3,CARSSMGGETQYF,TGTGCCAGAAGCTCGATGGGAGGAGAGACCCAGTACTTC
.,.,TRBJ1-1,TRBV11-2,CASSFGQNTEAFF,TGTGCCAGCAGCTTTGGACAGAACACTGAAGCTTTCTTT
.,TRBD1,TRBJ2-7,TRBV5-4,CASSYGTRGQDEQYF,TGTGCCAGCAGTTACGGCACCAGGGGGCAAGACGAGCAGTACTTC
.,TRBD1,TRBJ2-7,TRBV11-2,CASSGGDRGLYEQYF,TGTGCCAGCAGCGGGGGGGACAGGGGGCTCTACGAGCAGTACTTC
.,.,TRBJ2-3,TRBV28,CASSLTSAGATTDTQYF,TGTGCCAGCAGTTTGACGAGTGCGGGGGCCACCACAGATACGCAGTATTTT
.,TRBD2,TRBJ2-1,TRBV19,CASQRDYNEQFF,TGTGCCAGTCAGCGGGATTACAATGAGCAGTTCTTC
.,TRBD2,TRBJ2-5,TRBV7-2,CASSLVSGGPQETQYF,TGTGCCAGCAGCTTAGTAAGCGGGGGACCCCAAGAGACCCAGTACTTC
.,TRBD1,TRBJ2-7,TRBV5-4,CASSLGGQGADEQYF,TGTGCCAGCAGCTTGGGTGGACAGGGGGCAGACGAGCAGTACTTC
once,TRBD2,TRBJ2-3,TRBV7-9,CASSFWLAGGGFSDTQYF,TGTGCCAGCAGCTTCTGGCTAGCGGGGGGCGGGTTCTCAGATACGCAGTATTTT
.,TRBD2,TRBJ2-1,TRBV4-2,CASSQDLAGEMNEQFF,TGTGCCAGCAGCCAAGATCTAGCGGGGGAGATGAATGAGCAGTTCTTC
.,TRBD2,TRBJ2-7,TRBV6-5,CASMDSPGGEQYF,TGTGCCAGCATGGACAGCCCGGGGGGGGAGCAGTACTTC